This T cell receptor (beta chain) was profiled in a study of Ad26.COV2.S vaccination and SARS-CoV-2 variants. Treatment denoted: some 19 received Ad26.COV2.S at low or high dose, single or two shots; several received placebo; per-sample allocation not given. Samples were taken on day 63 after the first vaccine or placebo injection. Generated by immunoSEQ multiplex PCR, the TCRdb table keeps only in-frame clones and is missing some. This sample has about 260,000 clones, with roughly 85% found just once. Germline assignment: CDR1 MNHEY and CDR2 SVGAGI. V was cut by 0 bases and J by 6 bases, with 9 bases left in between. The CDR3 runs to 14 residues.

The rearrangement joins TRBV6-5 to TRBJ1-5; D unresolved. The sequencing here drew on peripheral blood, taken in a trial of Ad26.COV2.S vaccine versus placebo. The TCR originated in a person between 18 and 60 years old who received the Ad26.COV2.S COVID-19 vaccine or a placebo. CDR3 residues: CASSYSESSQPQHF. Here the CDR3 DNA reads TGTGCCAGCAGTTACTCGGAAAGCTCTCAGCCCCAGCATTTT.